The present entry profiles one T cell receptor beta chain with its context. In the authors' workflow: Counts of nucleated cells, estimated from reference gene primer amplification, were obtained. Measured with immunoSEQ multiplex PCR; TCRdb has only the in-frame clones, and not every one. That table furnishes V, J and clone size, whereas the DNA furnished D and trimming. The sample includes hundreds of thousands of clones, roughly 91% of them seen just once. These data come from a study of blood T cell repertoires in COVID-19. Across the whole study: Sites across the United States, Italy and Spain contributed samples from acute and convalescent COVID-19. From T cells, B-cell-depleted T cells, or PBMCs came the material, which was cDNA or gDNA.

V was shortened by 6 bases and J by 4 bases, with 12 bases between the two germline ends. The CDR3 is 13 residues long. Patients at the Seattle site were enrolled during active infection and followed longitudinally. The receptor's source is a woman in her fifties or sixties with COVID-19, enrolled during active disease. The specimen sequenced was peripheral blood. The V and J genes are TRBV12-3 or TRBV12-4 and TRBJ2-5; possible D gene TRBD2, 5 bases. CDR3 nucleotide sequence: TGTGCCAGCAGCCGGTATGAGGGAGAGACCCAGTACTTC. Its protein product is CASSRYEGETQYF.